This T cell receptor (beta chain) originates from a study of identical twins. TCRdb fed the 5' RACE reads into MiXCR, producing one record per CDR3 protein. The top ten hold about 5.6% of the sample, which has about 240,000 distinct CDR3 sequences, around 7.6% seen once. In its sample, this clonotype was seen a few times. This CDR3 has 13 amino acids. Deletions cut 4 bases from V and 0 bases from J, with 5 bases between. Another study also made use of these data, one on yellow fever vaccine responses in identical twins.

This sequence originates from a woman aged 18-29 years in good health. What was sequenced was CD8+ T cells sorted from blood. J is TRBJ2-3 and V is TRBV12-3 or TRBV12-4, with D unclear. The CDR3 DNA reads TGTGCCAGCAGTTCTTACAGCACAGATACGCAGTATTTT. Protein: CASSSYSTDTQYF.